The clone carrying this T cell receptor (beta chain) was seen many times. What it binds is unknown. The data belong to a study of neurological immune-mediated disorders. Whole-study results and caveats: The highest TCR clonal expansion occurred in HTLV-1-associated myelopathy; multiple sclerosis fell below healthy controls.

Unsorted libraries were generated from 2 million PBMCs. These cells had been stored in RNAlater at -80 C. CDR1 and CDR2 from the germline V gene are SGHDT and YYEEEE. Deletions cut 1 base from V and 1 base from J, with 8 bases between. The CDR3 length is 14 residues. The cDNA was generated by 5'RACE with 10-nucleotide random UMIs. TCRdb itself ran the 5' RACE reads through MiXCR, one entry per CDR3 protein. The sample has more than 15,000 distinct CDR3 sequences, roughly 15% seen once. This receptor was obtained from a man between 60 and 75 years old with HTLV-1-associated myelopathy (HAM/TSP). The sample consisted of PBMCs. The V and J genes are TRBV5-6 and TRBJ2-5, with TRBD1 as a possible D gene (6 bases). This chain's CDR3 is CASSLTGTQETQYF. The CDR3 coding sequence is TGTGCCAGCAGCTTGACAGGGACCCAAGAGACCCAGTACTTC.